Shown below are 24 T cell receptor beta chains from a single sample sequenced in a study of cytomegalovirus exposure and HLA in healthy donors. The PCR had 60 Vbeta and 13 Jbeta primers. The assay was immunoSEQ multiplex PCR, and TCRdb's table has in-frame clones only and misses some. The data contain roughly 90,000 clones, around 80% of them singletons. Sequencing input: PBMCs. The receptor source for this set is a man aged 30 to 45 in good health and CMV-seronegative.

The J gene is TRBJ2-7, the V gene TRBV2; D is uncertain. This CDR3 region has 12 residues. Germline V gene sequence: CDR1 SNHLY, CDR2 FYNNEI. Trimming removed 7 bases at V and 4 bases at J, with 11 bases between. This CDR3 reads CASKPTNYEQYF. CDR3 nucleotide sequence: TGTGCCAGCAAACCCACAAATTACGAGCAGTACTTC.

The J gene is TRBJ2-5, the V gene TRBV5-1; no reliable D call. From germline, CDR1 is SGHRS and CDR2 YFSETQ. The CDR3 extends over 13 amino acids. Trimming took off 0 bases at V and 2 bases at J, with 5 bases between the two ends. The CDR3 nucleotides are TGCGCCAGCAGCTTGGGCAGACAAGAGACCCAGTACTTC. It specifies CASSLGRQETQYF. The full variable domain, with the rest looked up from reference TRBV5-1 and TRBJ2-5, is KAGVTQTPRYLIKTRGQQVTLSCSPISGHRSVSWYQQTPGQGLQFLFEYFSETQRNKGNFPGRFSGRQFSNSRSEMNVSTLELGDSALYLCASSLGRQETQYFGPGTRLLVL.

The gene calls are TRBV7-3 and TRBJ1-5; a weak D match, TRBD1 (6 bases). There are 15 residues in the CDR3. Trimming removed 1 base from V and 6 bases from J, with 13 bases in between. Germline V gives CDR1 SGHTA, CDR2 FQGTGA. The CDR3 DNA sequence: TGTGCCAGCAGCTTAAGGGACGTCAGGGGTCAGCCCCAGCATTTT. Protein product: CASSLRDVRGQPQHF.

The rearrangement uses TRBV19 and TRBJ2-3; the match to TRBD1 covers 9 bases. This CDR3 contains 14 residues. CDR1 LNHDA and CDR2 SQIVND come from the germline V gene (reference sequence). Losses at the gene ends were 3 bases for V and 4 bases for J; bases not matched to a gene: 2. The CDR3 coding sequence is TGTGCCAGTAGTATCGGACAGGGGCCAGATACGCAGTATTTT. Amino acid sequence: CASSIGQGPDTQYF.

J is TRBJ2-1 and V is TRBV29-1; tentative D call: TRBD1 (5 bases). Germline CDR1 and CDR2: SQVTM and ANQGSEA. CDR3 length equals 12 residues. Between the trimmed V and J ends, which lost 6 bases and 7 bases, there was a span of 13 bases. CDR3 sequence reads: CSVAETVNEQFF. In DNA form, the CDR3 reads TGCAGCGTCGCAGAGACAGTAAATGAGCAGTTCTTC.

The rearrangement joins TRBV15 to TRBJ2-3, with 9 nucleotides matching TRBD1. The V gene's germline CDR1 is LNHNV and CDR2 YYDKDF (reference sequence). The trim removed 4 bases at V and 3 bases at J, leaving 5 bases unmatched. There are 15 residues in the CDR3. The CDR3 protein is CATSKGQGPTDTQYF. The CDR3 bases are TGTGCCACCAGCAAGGGACAGGGCCCAACAGATACGCAGTATTTT.

A single count supports this clone. The chain joins TRBV27 to TRBJ2-7; a possible D gene is TRBD1 (6 bases). The germline gives CDR1 MNHEY, CDR2 SMNVEV (reference sequence). V lost 6 bases, J lost 0 bases, and 12 bases lay in between. The length of the CDR3 is 14 residues. CDR3: CASRGTLFSYEQYF. The DNA of the CDR3 is TGTGCCAGCAGGGGGACACTCTTCTCCTACGAGCAGTACTTC.

The chain employs TRBV15 and TRBJ2-4; 11 bases are a match to TRBD2. V shed 0 bases and J 0 bases; nucleotides not matched to a gene: 7. The length of the CDR3 is 19 residues. Per germline, CDR1 LNHNV and CDR2 YYDKDF (reference sequence). CDR3 bases: TGTGCCACCAGCAGAGACGGTAGACTAGCGGGGATAGCCAAAAACATTCAGTACTTC. Its translation: CATSRDGRLAGIAKNIQYF.

The chain couples TRBV5-1 to TRBJ1-5; 7 bases are shared with TRBD1. The junction had 7 bases not matched to a gene; V was cut back by 4 bases and J by 0 bases. The CDR3 sequence is 16 residues long. The germline CDR1 and CDR2 sequences are SGHRS and YFSETQ. In nucleotides, the CDR3 is TGCGCCAGCAGCCCCGGGACAGACTATAGCAATCAGCCCCAGCATTTT. This translates into CASSPGTDYSNQPQHF.

The V gene is TRBV19, the J gene TRBJ2-1; possibly TRBD2 for D (6 bases). The CDR3 spans 15 residues. Germline CDR1 is LNHDA and CDR2 is SQIVND (reference sequence). Trimming removed 4 bases at V and 5 bases at J, with 15 bases between. DNA of the CDR3: TGTGCCAGTAGTAAATCCGGGACTGCGAACAATGAGCAGTTCTTC. Protein sequence: CASSKSGTANNEQFF.

J is TRBJ1-1 and V is TRBV30; D might be TRBD1 (6 bases). The CDR3 covers 13 residues. V lost 4 bases and J lost 3, with 12 bases in between. The germline CDR1 and CDR2 sequences are GTSNPN and SVGIG (reference sequence). The CDR3 bases are TGTGCCTGGATCCCAGGGGCCTACACTGAAGCTTTCTTT. As protein: CAWIPGAYTEAFF.

J is TRBJ1-1 and V is TRBV5-1; TRBD1 is a possible D gene (5 bases). CDR1 SGHRS and CDR2 YFSETQ come from the germline V gene. The V end was cut by 4 bases, the J end by 5 bases, with 15 bases between. This CDR3 is 14 amino acids long. CDR3 residues: CASSRTIGKTEAFF. The CDR3 DNA is TGCGCCAGCAGCAGGACAATAGGCAAAACTGAAGCTTTCTTT. Complete variable domain (other parts from reference TRBV5-1 and TRBJ1-1): KAGVTQTPRYLIKTRGQQVTLSCSPISGHRSVSWYQQTPGQGLQFLFEYFSETQRNKGNFPGRFSGRQFSNSRSEMNVSTLELGDSALYLCASSRTIGKTEAFFGQGTRLTVV.

This CDR3 is CASSLAKFRGAWNTEAFF. The CDR3 DNA reads as TGTGCCAGCAGCTTGGCCAAGTTCAGGGGCGCTTGGAACACTGAAGCTTTCTTT. The chain links TRBV5-5 to TRBJ1-1; D may be TRBD1 (6 bases). The ends were cut back, 0 bases at V and 1 base at J, with 19 bases in the middle. Looked up from germline, CDR1 is SGHKS and CDR2 is YYEKEE (reference sequence). The CDR3 has 18 amino acids.

The CDR3 is CSARALEQYF. As DNA, the CDR3 is TGCAGTGCTAGAGCCCTCGAGCAGTACTTC. The V gene is TRBV20-1, the J gene TRBJ2-7; no clear D gene. The CDR3 runs 10 residues. CDR1 and CDR2 (germline): DFQATT, SNEGSKA (reference sequence). Trimming removed 1 base from V and 6 bases from J, with 4 bases in between.

This clone was picked up one time. The rearrangement uses TRBV30 and TRBJ2-7; TRBD1 is a possible D gene (5 bases). The CDR3 runs to 13 residues. The ends were cut back, 1 base at V and 1 base at J, with 8 bases in the middle. Germline V gene sequence: CDR1 GTSNPN, CDR2 SVGIG (reference sequence). CDR3 region: CAWSEAGSYEQYF. CDR3 in DNA: TGTGCCTGGAGTGAGGCAGGGTCCTACGAGCAGTACTTC.

The V and J genes are TRBV7-8 and TRBJ1-5; TRBD1 matches at 8 bases. Trimming cost V 4 bases and J 3 bases; bases outside gene matches: 8. The CDR3 is 16 residues long. The V gene's germline CDR1 is SGHVS and CDR2 FQNEAQ. CDR3: CASSWTTGGNNQPQHF. In DNA, the CDR3 is TGTGCCAGCAGCTGGACAACAGGGGGTAACAATCAGCCCCAGCATTTT.

The rearrangement links TRBV6-1 to TRBJ1-4; TRBD1 aligns across 8 bases. V dropped 5 bases and J dropped 3; count of bases not matched to a gene: 2. This CDR3 region has 14 residues. The germline V gene encodes CDR1 MNHNS and CDR2 SASEGT. The CDR3 loop reads CASSWGQANEKLFF. CDR3 DNA sequence: TGTGCCAGCAGTTGGGGACAGGCTAATGAAAAACTGTTTTTT.

V gene TRBV7-9 combines with J gene TRBJ2-3, with D unresolved. The CDR3 extends over 12 amino acids. Trimming removed 6 bases at V and 6 bases at J, with 10 bases between. Germline assignment: CDR1 SEHNR and CDR2 FQNEAQ (reference sequence). This chain's CDR3 is CASRGAGDTQYF. CDR3 bases: TGTGCCAGCAGAGGAGCTGGGGATACGCAGTATTTT.

The rearrangement uses TRBV4-3 and TRBJ2-2; 7 nucleotides match TRBD2. Germline assignment: CDR1 LGHNA and CDR2 YSLEER. The CDR3 is 17 residues long. The ends lost 2 bases at V and 6 bases at J; junction bases unmatched: 12. The CDR3 loop is CASSQLRGRVFPGELFF. CDR3 nucleotide sequence: TGCGCCAGCAGCCAACTCCGGGGGAGGGTTTTTCCCGGGGAGCTGTTTTTT.

The genes are TRBV4-1 and TRBJ2-5; 7 nucleotides align to TRBD2. The CDR3 has 15 residues. J gave up 3 bases and V 0 bases, and 4 bases lay outside the gene matches. Germline V lookup: CDR1 MGHRA, CDR2 YSYEKL. The CDR3 DNA is TGCGCCAGCAGCCAAGATGGCGCGGGGGAAGAGACCCAGTACTTC. It codes for CASSQDGAGEETQYF.

The V gene is TRBV30, the J gene TRBJ1-5; 7 nucleotides match TRBD1. CDR3 length equals 13 residues. Losses at the gene ends were 1 base for V and 5 bases for J; bases not matched to a gene: 2. Per germline, CDR1 GTSNPN and CDR2 SVGIG (reference sequence). The chain's CDR3 is CAWSDGTDQPQHF. CDR3 nucleotides: TGTGCCTGGAGTGACGGGACAGATCAGCCCCAGCATTTT.

This clone was detected a few times. V is TRBV5-5 and J is TRBJ2-5; 9 positions agree with TRBD1. CDR3 length equals 16 residues. Germline V gene lookup returns CDR1 SGHKS and CDR2 YYEKEE (reference sequence). The J segment lost 5 bases and the V segment lost 0 bases, leaving 8 bases of the junction unmatched. Here the CDR3 reads CASSLALQGASETQYF. DNA for the CDR3: TGTGCCAGCAGCTTGGCCCTACAGGGGGCATCGGAGACCCAGTACTTC.

V usage is TRBV2 and J usage is TRBJ2-7; 14 nucleotides align to TRBD2. The ends lost 7 bases at V and 1 base at J; junction bases unmatched: 9. The CDR3 sequence is 17 residues long. Looked up from germline, CDR1 is SNHLY and CDR2 is FYNNEI. The DNA for the CDR3 is TGTGCCAGCATTCCGAGGACTAGCGGGGGGCCTTCCTACGAGCAGTACTTC. Amino acids: CASIPRTSGGPSYEQYF.

This chain connects TRBV7-8 to TRBJ1-1; tentative D call: TRBD1 (6 bases). The V and J ends lost 2 bases and 3 bases respectively, with 10 bases between them. Germline-derived CDR1 and CDR2 are SGHVS and FQNEAQ. The length of the CDR3 is 14 residues. CDR3 bases: TGTGCCAGCAGCTTACAGGGGTTTGACACTGAAGCTTTCTTT. It specifies CASSLQGFDTEAFF.